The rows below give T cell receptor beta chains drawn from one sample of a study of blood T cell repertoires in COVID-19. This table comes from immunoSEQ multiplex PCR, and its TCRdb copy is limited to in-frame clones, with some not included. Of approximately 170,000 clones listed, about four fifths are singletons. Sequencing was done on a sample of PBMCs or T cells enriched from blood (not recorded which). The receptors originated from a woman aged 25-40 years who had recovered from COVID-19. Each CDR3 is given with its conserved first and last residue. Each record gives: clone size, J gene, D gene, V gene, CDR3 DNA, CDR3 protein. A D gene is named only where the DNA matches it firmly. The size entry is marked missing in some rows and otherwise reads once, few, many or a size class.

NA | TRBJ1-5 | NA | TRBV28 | TGTGCCAGCAGTTTCTCCTCGATATTGGCTAATCAGCCCCAGCATTTT | CASSFSSILANQPQHF
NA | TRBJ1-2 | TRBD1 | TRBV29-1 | TGCAGCGTTGAAGGGTGGGACAGGGCTTATGGCTACACCTTC | CSVEGWDRAYGYTF
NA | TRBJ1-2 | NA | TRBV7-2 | TGTGCCAGCAGCTTAGTGGAGGGAGACTATGGCTACACCTTC | CASSLVEGDYGYTF
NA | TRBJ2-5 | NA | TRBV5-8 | TGTGCCAGCAGCCCGGGGTTGGGGGCACTATTAGCGGGAGAGACCCAGTACTTC | CASSPGLGALLAGETQYF
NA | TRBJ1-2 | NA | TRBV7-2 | TGTGCCAGCAGCCCACAGGGCAGCTATGGCTACACCTTC | CASSPQGSYGYTF
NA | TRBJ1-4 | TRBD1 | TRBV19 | TGTGCCAGTAGTACAACAGGGACAGGGGCTGAAAAACTGTTTTTT | CASSTTGTGAEKLFF
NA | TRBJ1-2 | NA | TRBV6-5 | TGTGCCAGCAGTTATCAGGGGAACACTAACTATGGCTACACCTTC | CASSYQGNTNYGYTF
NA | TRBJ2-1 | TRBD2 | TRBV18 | TGTGCCAGCTCATCCGGACTAGCGGGAGGGCCACAAGGCTCCTACAATGAGCAGTTCTTC | CASSSGLAGGPQGSYNEQFF
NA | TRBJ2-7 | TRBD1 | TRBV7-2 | TGTGCCAGCAGCCCTTCAAGCTCTAGGGGGCGTTACGAGCAGTACTTC | CASSPSSSRGRYEQYF
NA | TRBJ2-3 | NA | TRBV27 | TGTGCCAGCAGTCAGACTCGTACTAGCACAGATACGCAGTATTTT | CASSQTRTSTDTQYF
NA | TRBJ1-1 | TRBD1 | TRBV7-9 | TGTGCCAGCAGCCCTCGGACAGGCGGGAACACTGAAGCTTTCTTT | CASSPRTGGNTEAFF
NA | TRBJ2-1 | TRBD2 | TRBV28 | TGTGCCAGCAGTTCCAGGAGCGGGGGGTCCTACAATGAGCAGTTCTTC | CASSSRSGGSYNEQFF
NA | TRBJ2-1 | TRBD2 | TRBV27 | TGTGCCAGCAGTTTCGTCGGTAGCGGGAGACCCGGATACAATGAGCAGTTCTTC | CASSFVGSGRPGYNEQFF
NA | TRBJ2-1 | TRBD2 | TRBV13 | TGTGCCAGCAGCTTAGGGTACAGATTTGGGCTAGCGGCCCCAAACAATGAGCAGTTCTTC | CASSLGYRFGLAAPNNEQFF
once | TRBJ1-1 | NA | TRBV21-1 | TGTGCCAGCAGCAAAGCCGGAGTAAAGGGGGCTGTTCTATTGATGAACACTGAAGCTTTCTTT | CASSKAGVKGAVLLMNTEAFF
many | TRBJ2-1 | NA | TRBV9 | TGTGCCAGCAGGGGGGGTCTAACCAACAATGAGCAGTTCTTC | CASRGGLTNNEQFF
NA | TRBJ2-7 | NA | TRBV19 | TGTGCCAGTAGTTCCCTGGGCGGAGGGGACTACGAGCAGTACTTC | CASSSLGGGDYEQYF
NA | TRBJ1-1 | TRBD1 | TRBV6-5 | TGTGCCAGCAGTTACATTGGGACAGCGAACACTGAAGCTTTCTTT | CASSYIGTANTEAFF
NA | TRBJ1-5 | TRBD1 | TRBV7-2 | TGTGCCAGCAGCTTAACAGGGGGACAGCCCCAGCATTTT | CASSLTGGQPQHF
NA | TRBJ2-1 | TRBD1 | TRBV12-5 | TGTGCTAGTGCCAGACAGGGGTTGGGATACAATGAGCAGTTCTTC | CASARQGLGYNEQFF
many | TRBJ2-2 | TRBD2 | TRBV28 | TGTGCCAGCAGCCCCCTTAGCGGGAGGGGAGTCGCCGGGGAGCTGTTTTTT | CASSPLSGRGVAGELFF
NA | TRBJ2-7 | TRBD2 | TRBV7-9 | TGTGCCAGCAGCTTTCTCCCTAGCGGGAGTATCTACGAGCAGTACTTC | CASSFLPSGSIYEQYF
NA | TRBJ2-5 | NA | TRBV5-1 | TGCGCCAGCAGCTTGGATCCAGGGGGGCAAGAGACCCAGTACTTC | CASSLDPGGQETQYF
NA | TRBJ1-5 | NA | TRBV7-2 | TGTGCCAGCAGCTTCGGTTACCAGCCCCAGCATTTT | CASSFGYQPQHF
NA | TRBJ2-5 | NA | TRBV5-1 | TGCGCCAGCAGCGGCACAGGGATCGAGACCCAGTACTTC | CASSGTGIETQYF
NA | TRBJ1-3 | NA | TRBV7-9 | TGTGCCAGCAGCTCAATTAATACGCAGGGGCCCTCTGGAAACACCATATATTTT | CASSSINTQGPSGNTIYF
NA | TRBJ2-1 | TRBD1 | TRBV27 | TGTGCCAGCAGCCTTCGGGACAGGGGGAACAATGAGCAGTTCTTC | CASSLRDRGNNEQFF
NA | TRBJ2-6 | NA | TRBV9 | TGTGCCAGCAGCGTAGGCCCTACCCGCTCTGGGGCCAACGTCCTGACTTTC | CASSVGPTRSGANVLTF
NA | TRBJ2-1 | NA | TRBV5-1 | TGCGCCAGCAGCACCGAGGTCCAGTCCAGTGAGCAGTTCTTC | CASSTEVQSSEQFF
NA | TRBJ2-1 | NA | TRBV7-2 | TGTGCCAGCGGTGGGTTCTCCGGGGAGCAGTTCTTC | CASGGFSGEQFF
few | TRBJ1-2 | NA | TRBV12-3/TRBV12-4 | TGTGCCAGCAGTTTTGGGCAGGGGAATGGCTACACCTTC | CASSFGQGNGYTF
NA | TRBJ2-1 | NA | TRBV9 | TGTGCCAGCAGCGTAGGGGGGGATAATGAGCAGTTCTTC | CASSVGGDNEQFF
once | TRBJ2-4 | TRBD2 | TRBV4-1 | TGCGCCAGCAGCCAATTGTCGGGAGGGCCGGTCCTGCTTGTGGACATTCAGTACTTC | CASSQLSGGPVLLVDIQYF
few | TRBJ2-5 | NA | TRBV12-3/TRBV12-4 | TGTGCCAGCAGTTTACGGGAGACCCAGTACTTC | CASSLRETQYF
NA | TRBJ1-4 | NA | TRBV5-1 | TGCGCCAGCAGCTTCGGGGGTCTGGGCGAAAAACTGTTTTTT | CASSFGGLGEKLFF
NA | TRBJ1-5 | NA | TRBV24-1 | TGTGCCACCAGTGATTCGGGGGTAGCCCAGCATTTT | CATSDSGVAQHF
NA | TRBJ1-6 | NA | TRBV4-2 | TGTGCCAGCAGCCACCCGACAGTGAATAATTCACCCCTCCACTTT | CASSHPTVNNSPLHF
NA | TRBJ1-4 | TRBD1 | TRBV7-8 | TGTGCCAGCAGCCCGAGACAGGGCCGTGGGAATGAAAAACTGTTTTTT | CASSPRQGRGNEKLFF
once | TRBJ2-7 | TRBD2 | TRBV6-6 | TGTGCCAGCAGTTACGAATCCCTAGCGGGAGGCTACGAGCAGTACTTC | CASSYESLAGGYEQYF
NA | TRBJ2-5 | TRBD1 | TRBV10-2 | TGCGCCAGCAGTGAGTTTGGACAGGACCGCCAAGAGACCCAGTACTTC | CASSEFGQDRQETQYF
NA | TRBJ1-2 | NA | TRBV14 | TGTGCCAGCACTATGCAGGGAGGCTATGGCTACACCTTC | CASTMQGGYGYTF
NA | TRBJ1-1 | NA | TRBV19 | TGTGCCAGTAGCCGGACTGGTATCACTGAAGCTTTCTTT | CASSRTGITEAFF
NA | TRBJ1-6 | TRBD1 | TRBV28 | TGTGCCACCTTGGACAGGGAGTTGAGCTCCTATAATTCACCCCTCCACTTT | CATLDRELSSYNSPLHF
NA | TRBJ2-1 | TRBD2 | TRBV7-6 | TGTGCCAGCAGTCAAGGACTAGGGACGGATGAGCAGTTCTTC | CASSQGLGTDEQFF
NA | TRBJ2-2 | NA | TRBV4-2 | TGTGCCAGCAGCCAAGTATCCCTAGTCCCCGGGGAGCTGTTTTTT | CASSQVSLVPGELFF
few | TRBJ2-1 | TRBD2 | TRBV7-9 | TGTGCCAGCAGCTTACCCCGACTAGCGGGGGGTCAGTTCTTC | CASSLPRLAGGQFF
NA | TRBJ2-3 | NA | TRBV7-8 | TGTGCCAGTCTCCAGGGGTTCGAGGAAGATACGCAGTATTTT | CASLQGFEEDTQYF
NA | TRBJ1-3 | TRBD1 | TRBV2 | TGTGCCAGCGTGGGACAGGGTGGAAACACCATATATTTT | CASVGQGGNTIYF
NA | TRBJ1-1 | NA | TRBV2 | TGTGCCAGCAGGGCATTCACTGAAGCTTTCTTT | CASRAFTEAFF